Presented here are 17 T cell receptor beta chains from one specimen sequenced in a study of blood T cells in healthy people across ages. A second PCR, run for roughly 7 to 12 cycles, used a sample-barcoded 5' primer plus a J-beta primer mix. TCRdb processed the 5' RACE reads anew with MiXCR; each CDR3 protein has one entry. The top ten clones hold more than 4% of a sample with 1.5 million to 1.9 million distinct CDR3 sequences, less than 45% of them seen once. The sequenced sample consisted of blood. These receptors originate from a woman between 18 and 29 years old in good health.

This chain connects TRBV18 to TRBJ2-7; the D gene is possibly TRBD2 (6 bases). The CDR3 has 13 amino acids. V was pared by 5 bases and J by 6 bases, with 14 bases between. The germline CDR1 and CDR2 sequences are KGHSH and LQKENI. The DNA for the CDR3 is TGTGCCAGCTCAACCGCCGGGGGAGGCGAGCAGTACTTC. This encodes CASSTAGGGEQYF.

The chain recombines TRBV2 with TRBJ2-1; TRBD2 might be the D (6 bases). Trimming removed 7 bases from V and 9 bases from J, with 22 bases in between. Per germline, CDR1 SNHLY and CDR2 FYNNEI. The CDR3 totals 15 residues. The CDR3 spells CASKTRDFPQGEQFF. For the CDR3, the DNA is TGTGCCAGCAAGACCCGGGACTTCCCTCAGGGTGAGCAGTTCTTC.

This clonotype was counted between two and nine times. The chain links TRBV7-8 to TRBJ2-1, with D possibly TRBD1 on 5 matching bases. Germline V CDR1 and CDR2: SGHVS, FQNEAQ. Trimming removed 6 bases at V and 4 bases at J, with 19 bases between. This CDR3 comprises 16 residues. CDR3 coding DNA: TGTGCCAGCAGTTACGGACATCTTGGGGAATACAATGAGCAGTTCTTC. Protein sequence: CASSYGHLGEYNEQFF.

This clonotype was detected only a few times. The V call is TRBV29-1, the J call TRBJ2-5, with D unresolved. Germline V gene lookup returns CDR1 SQVTM and CDR2 ANQGSEA. This CDR3 has 13 amino acids. Trimming stripped 6 bases from V and 0 bases from J, with 11 bases between. This CDR3 is CSVRRLYQETQYF. The CDR3 nucleotides are TGCAGCGTCCGGAGACTCTACCAAGAGACCCAGTACTTC.

This chain joins TRBV20-1 and TRBJ2-1; D possibly uses TRBD1 or TRBD2 (5 bases each). The last part of the DNA fits TRBJ2-7 better; the J call may be wrong. Per the germline V gene, CDR1 is DFQATT and CDR2 is SNEGSKA (reference sequence). This CDR3 has 14 amino acids. CDR3 region: CSAEGPANYNEQYF. The CDR3 coding sequence is TGCAGTGCTGAGGGACCAGCTAATTACAATGAGCAGTACTTC.

In DNA form, the CDR3 reads TGCAGCTTCACTTTGACTAGCACAGATACGCAGTATTTT. Translating it yields CSFTLTSTDTQYF. The chain uses TRBV29-1 and TRBJ2-3, with no clear D. V was cut by 8 bases and J by 0 bases, with 12 bases left in between. The CDR3 runs to 13 residues. CDR1 SQVTM and CDR2 ANQGSEA come from the germline V gene.

This clonotype occurred many times. This chain joins TRBV4-3 and TRBJ2-7, with D perhaps TRBD1 (5 bases). V was pared by 3 bases and J by 7 bases, with 13 bases between. Germline CDR1 reads LGHNA; CDR2 reads YSLEER. This CDR3 comprises 13 residues. This CDR3 reads CASSQDTIGEQYF. Here the CDR3 DNA reads TGCGCCAGCAGCCAGGACACTATCGGGGAGCAGTACTTC.

This clonotype has just a few counts. V usage is TRBV4-2 and J usage is TRBJ2-1; TRBD2 matches 10 bases. This CDR3 has 18 residues. In germline, CDR1 is LGHNA, CDR2 YNFKEQ. Trimming at V came to 1 base and at J to 7 bases, leaving 13 bases not matched to a gene. CDR3 region: CASSQGLRASGRGNEQFF. The CDR3, as DNA: TGTGCCAGCAGCCAAGGTCTCCGGGCTAGCGGGAGAGGAAATGAGCAGTTCTTC.

The genes are TRBV20-1 and TRBJ1-5; TRBD1 is a possible D gene (5 bases). The V end was cut by 0 bases, the J end by 4 bases, with 13 bases between. This CDR3 has 15 amino acids. The germline V gene has CDR1 DFQATT and CDR2 SNEGSKA (reference sequence). The CDR3 here is CSARDQRGPNQPQHF. CDR3 sequence (DNA): TGCAGTGCTAGAGATCAACGGGGACCTAATCAGCCCCAGCATTTT.

V and J are TRBV7-9 and TRBJ2-1; the match to TRBD2 covers 12 bases. Looked up from germline, CDR1 is SEHNR and CDR2 is FQNEAQ (reference sequence). The CDR3 covers 13 residues. Trimming removed 11 bases from V and 5 bases from J; junction bases left unmatched: 4. DNA for the CDR3: TGTGCCCAAGGACTAGCGGGGAACAATGAGCAGTTCTTC. This translates into CAQGLAGNNEQFF.

The chain is built from TRBV9 and TRBJ2-1; either TRBD1 or TRBD2 may fit D (6 bases each). Trimming pared 0 bases from V and 9 bases from J, leaving 22 bases between. Germline CDR1 reads SGDLS; CDR2 reads YYNGEE. This CDR3 is 17 amino acids long. In nucleotides, the CDR3 is TGTGCCAGCAGCGTAGTAGGGGGGAACTTGGGATGGGGTGAGCAGTTCTTC. Residues: CASSVVGGNLGWGEQFF.

This clonotype was observed a few times. The chain couples TRBV4-1 to TRBJ1-5; D is possibly TRBD1 (5 bases). The CDR3 has 15 amino acids. CDR1 MGHRA and CDR2 YSYEKL come from the germline V gene. V dropped 6 bases and J dropped 2 bases, with 14 bases sitting between them. CDR3 nucleotides: TGCGCCAGCAGTCCCCTAGTGGGGGGCAATCAGCCCCAGCATTTT. It is translated as CASSPLVGGNQPQHF.

This clonotype was detected ten times or more. This chain connects TRBV3-1 to TRBJ2-3; 9 nucleotides line up with TRBD2. The germline CDR1 and CDR2 sequences are LGHDT and YNNKEL (reference sequence). V shed 5 bases, J shed 6 bases, and the junction held 9 bases outside the gene matches. The CDR3 sequence is 15 residues long. DNA of the CDR3: TGTGCCAGCAGCGAAGGGGGACTAGCTCCGGATACGCAGTATTTT. Protein product: CASSEGGLAPDTQYF.

This clonotype was observed a few times. This chain joins TRBV7-2 and TRBJ2-7; no definite D call. CDR3 length: 12 residues. With 5 bases removed from V and 2 bases from J, the gap between germline ends came to 7 bases. Germline CDR1 SGHTA, CDR2 FQGNSA. For the CDR3, the DNA is TGTGCCAGCAGCATAGTGACCTACGAGCAGTACTTC. Its protein product is CASSIVTYEQYF.

The CDR3 reads CASEPGVRYGYTF. CDR3 nucleotides: TGTGCCAGCGAACCCGGGGTGAGGTATGGCTACACCTTC. The gene calls are TRBV6-6 and TRBJ1-2; D is unclear. There are 13 residues in the CDR3. The V end was cut by 8 bases, the J end by 5 bases, with 15 bases between. Germline V CDR1 and CDR2: MNHNY, SVGAGI (reference sequence).

The V call is TRBV29-1, the J call TRBJ2-5, with D uncertain. TRBJ2-7 matches the DNA end more closely, so the J call is doubtful. CDR3 size: 13 residues. The germline CDR1 and CDR2 sequences are SQVTM and ANQGSEA. The CDR3 sequence is CSVEGLASHEQYF. The CDR3 coding sequence is TGCAGCGTTGAAGGGTTAGCTTCCCACGAGCAGTACTTC.

With regard to this clonotype: Compared with germline, one end of the junction differs, possibly owing to a read error. The chain employs TRBV9 and TRBJ2-1; D might be TRBD2 (5 bases). The CDR3 spans 12 residues. CDR1 and CDR2 (germline): SGDLS, YYNGEE. The chain's CDR3 is CAISGRYNEQFF. DNA of the CDR3: TGTGCCATCAGCGGACGTTACAATGAGCAGTTCTTC.